These 19 T cell receptor beta chains originate from one sample sequenced in a study of shared clonotypes between healthy human individuals. The naive CD8 population came from CD45RO-negative cells selected for CCR7, without terminally differentiated effector memory CD45RA+ cells. The protocol was immunoSEQ multiplex PCR, while the TCRdb copy is restricted to in-frame clones and leaves out a portion. The profile shows more than 2 million clones, about 95% of them singletons. Sequencing input: naive CD8+ T cells sorted from blood. These receptors originate from a man between 18 and 35 years old in good health.

The chain uses TRBV27 and TRBJ2-7, with TRBD2 identical over 10 bases. CDR1 and CDR2 from the germline V gene are MNHEY and SMNVEV (reference sequence). V lost 5 bases to trimming and J lost 0 bases; unmatched junction nucleotides: 7. The CDR3 sequence is 16 residues long. CDR3 nucleotides: TGTGCCAGCAGTCCCTTAGCGGGAGGAAACTCCTACGAGCAGTACTTC. It yields the protein CASSPLAGGNSYEQYF.

The V call is TRBV27, the J call TRBJ1-1; D is undetermined. V gave up 1 base and J gave up 5 bases, with 8 bases separating them. CDR1 and CDR2 (germline): MNHEY, SMNVEV (reference sequence). This CDR3 spans 13 amino acids. Written as DNA, the CDR3 is TGTGCCAGCAGTTTATTGGATTGGACTGAAGCTTTCTTT. It encodes CASSLLDWTEAFF.

The chain has TRBV11-2 and TRBJ1-1; no clear D gene. V shed 5 bases and J shed 5 bases, with 12 bases lying between them. The CDR3 is 13 amino acids. Per germline, CDR1 SGHAT and CDR2 FQNNGV. The CDR3 sequence is CASSLNPWTEAFF. Written as DNA, the CDR3 is TGTGCCAGCAGCCTGAACCCGTGGACTGAAGCTTTCTTT.

J is TRBJ2-7 and V is TRBV4-3, with D maybe TRBD1 (6 bases). This CDR3 spans 14 amino acids. Trimming removed 5 bases from V and 0 bases from J, with 11 bases in between. Germline V gene lookup returns CDR1 LGHNA and CDR2 YSLEER. CDR3 sequence (DNA): TGCGCCAGCAGCACGGACAGAAACTCCTACGAGCAGTACTTC. It translates to CASSTDRNSYEQYF.

The chain is built from TRBV6-1 and TRBJ1-1, with a possible D match to TRBD1 (6 bases). Germline CDR1 reads MNHNS; CDR2 reads SASEGT. Trimming removed 9 bases at V and 0 bases at J, with 14 bases between. The CDR3 length is 14 residues. CDR3 sequence (DNA): TGTGCCAGTCAGGGGTGGCCTTTGAACACTGAAGCTTTCTTT. Translating it yields CASQGWPLNTEAFF.

This chain uses TRBV15 with TRBJ1-2; TRBD1 aligns across 7 bases. With V trimmed by 3 bases and J by 4 bases, 5 bases remained unmatched. Germline assignment: CDR1 LNHNV and CDR2 YYDKDF (reference sequence). CDR3 length: 14 amino acids. The CDR3 protein is CATSSRQGGYGYTF. The CDR3 bases are TGTGCCACCAGCAGCCGACAGGGAGGCTATGGCTACACCTTC.

This rearrangement joins TRBV6-4 to TRBJ2-2; perhaps D is TRBD1 or TRBD2 (5 bases each). This CDR3 spans 18 amino acids. Looked up from germline, CDR1 is MRHNA and CDR2 is SNTAGT. The V gene lost 4 bases and the J gene lost 4 bases, with 22 bases spanning the gap. CDR3 coding DNA: TGTGCCAGCAGTGCCCCCCTAGGGACGGATGCGAGCACCGGGGAGCTGTTTTTT. It specifies CASSAPLGTDASTGELFF.

DNA of the CDR3: TGTGCCAGCGGGGCCTTGCGCTCTAAACCTTACGAGCAGTACTTC. This translates into CASGALRSKPYEQYF. The genes are TRBV7-9 and TRBJ2-7, with D perhaps TRBD1 (5 bases). Germline CDR1 reads SEHNR; CDR2 reads FQNEAQ (reference sequence). The CDR3 contains 15 residues. V gave up 8 bases and J gave up 4 bases, with 21 bases separating them.

The gene calls are TRBV19 and TRBJ2-7; possible D gene TRBD1, 7 bases. Germline CDR1 LNHDA, CDR2 SQIVND (reference sequence). This CDR3 comprises 14 residues. Between the trimmed V and J ends, which lost 6 bases and 6 bases, there was a span of 18 bases. CDR3 sequence (DNA): TGTGCCAGTAGCACCGGAGGGGGCTGGTTCGAGCAGTACTTC. This codes for CASSTGGGWFEQYF.

The chain is built from TRBV7-2 and TRBJ1-3; a possible D gene is TRBD1 (6 bases). The CDR3 extends over 14 amino acids. Germline lookup yields CDR1 SGHTA and CDR2 FQGNSA. V gave up 2 bases and J gave up 4 bases, with 9 bases separating them. The CDR3 DNA follows: TGTGCCAGCAGCTTACAGGGGCCCGGAAACACCATATATTTT. Translated: CASSLQGPGNTIYF.

This chain links TRBV25-1 with TRBJ2-7; D gene unclear. Trimming took 1 base from V and 6 from J, leaving 4 bases between them. The CDR3 totals 11 residues. Germline V gene data show CDR1 as MGHDK and CDR2 as SYGVNS. The CDR3 protein is CASSELFEQYF. The CDR3 nucleotides are TGTGCCAGCAGTGAATTGTTCGAGCAGTACTTC.

This clone was detected only once. This chain links TRBV14 with TRBJ1-1, with D uncertain. Germline V gene data show CDR1 as SGHDN and CDR2 as FVKESK. The CDR3 loop spans 12 amino acids. V lost 2 bases to trimming and J lost 3 bases, with 4 bases between them. CDR3 residues: CASSQRYTEAFF. For the CDR3, the DNA is TGTGCCAGCAGCCAACGATACACTGAAGCTTTCTTT.

This sequence joins TRBV10-3 and TRBJ2-7; D call uncertain. CDR3 length: 14 residues. The germline gives CDR1 ENHRY, CDR2 SYGVKD. Trimming left V 6 bases short and J 9 bases short, with 21 bases between. CDR3 nucleotide sequence: TGTGCCATCAGCGAGGCAGAGCAGTTTGACGCGCAGTACTTC. Protein sequence: CAISEAEQFDAQYF.

The chain combines TRBV28 with TRBJ1-2; 10 bases are shared with TRBD1. There are 12 residues in the CDR3. CDR1 and CDR2 (germline): MDHEN, SYDVKM. J was trimmed by 8 bases and V by 6 bases; bases with no gene match: 3. The CDR3 protein is CASSPTGGGYTF. For the CDR3, the DNA is TGTGCCAGCAGCCCGACAGGGGGCGGCTACACCTTC.

The CDR3 reads CASSPGLVGYEQFF. The CDR3 bases are TGCGCCAGCAGCCCTGGACTAGTTGGCTATGAGCAGTTCTTC. The chain uses TRBV5-1 and TRBJ2-1, with TRBD2 matching 7 bases. The J segment lost 8 bases and the V segment lost 4 bases, leaving 9 bases of the junction unmatched. Per the germline V gene, CDR1 is SGHRS and CDR2 is YFSETQ. The CDR3 has 14 residues.

The V and J genes are TRBV13 and TRBJ1-6, with D perhaps TRBD1 (5 bases). The CDR3 consists of 15 residues. Trimming left V 5 bases short and J 7 bases short, with 15 bases between. CDR1 is PRHDT, CDR2 FYEKMQ, per germline (reference sequence). DNA of the CDR3: TGTGCCAGCAGCGAATCGACAGAATTCAATTCACCCCTCCACTTT. Translated, it gives CASSESTEFNSPLHF.

The chain recombines TRBV5-5 with TRBJ1-5, with D maybe TRBD1 (5 bases). Germline V gene lookup returns CDR1 SGHKS and CDR2 YYEKEE (reference sequence). The CDR3 is 15 residues long. V gave up 2 bases and J gave up 5 bases, with 14 bases separating them. CDR3 sequence (DNA): TGTGCCAGCAGCTTAACCGGGACCGAGTATCAGCCCCAGCATTTT. It yields the protein CASSLTGTEYQPQHF.

The rearrangement joins TRBV6-1 to TRBJ1-1, with 7 bases lining up with TRBD1. Unmatched junction bases numbered 8, after V lost 2 bases and J lost 2 bases. CDR3 size: 16 residues. Per the germline V gene, CDR1 is MNHNS and CDR2 is SASEGT. CDR3: CASSENRWDSNTEAFF. For the CDR3, the DNA is TGTGCCAGCAGTGAAAATCGATGGGACAGCAACACTGAAGCTTTCTTT.

The rearrangement uses TRBV27 and TRBJ1-4, with TRBD1 as a possible D gene (5 bases). Germline V gives CDR1 MNHEY, CDR2 SMNVEV (reference sequence). Trimming shortened V by 6 bases and J by 7 bases, and 18 bases separated the two germline ends. This CDR3 contains 15 residues. The CDR3 region has the DNA TGTGCCAGCAGCCCGGGGCCCCTTTACGGTGAAAAACTGTTTTTT. Translated: CASSPGPLYGEKLFF.